This T cell receptor (beta chain) was found in a study of T-cell reconstitution after alpha-beta-depleted transplantation in children. The germline V gene has CDR1 LNHDA and CDR2 SQIVND (reference sequence). Deletions cut 0 bases from V and 0 bases from J, with 12 bases between. The CDR3 covers 17 residues. The TCRbeta library incorporated unique molecular identifiers. Via MiXCR, TCRdb re-called the PCR reads, giving one row per CDR3 protein. The sample lists around 400,000 distinct CDR3 sequences, 9.5% to 13% occurring once. This clonotype was detected only a few times. Sequencing used PBMCs from the stem cell graft donor, obtained from the stem cell graft. The genes are TRBV19 and TRBJ2-1; no clear D gene. This sequence originates from a human donor who donated a stem cell graft to a child with acute myeloid leukemia. The chain's CDR3 is CASSIDARLVSYNEQFF. The DNA for the CDR3 is TGTGCCAGTAGTATAGATGCTCGACTGGTCTCCTACAATGAGCAGTTCTTC. The whole variable domain, remainder taken from reference TRBV19 and TRBJ2-1, is DGGITQSPKYLFRKEGQNVTLSCEQNLNHDAMYWYRQDPGQGLRLIYYSQIVNDFQKGDIAEGYSVSREKKESFPLTVTSAQKNPTAFYLCASSIDARLVSYNEQFFGPGTRLTVL.